Listed below are T cell receptor beta chains from one sample, sequenced in a study of radiation and T cells in renal cell carcinoma. Assay: immunoSEQ multiplex PCR; the TCRdb copy retains only in-frame clones and omits some. The profile shows roughly 150,000 clones, approximately 88% of them singletons. Sequenced here: blood, sampled from a patient whose treatment included radiotherapy and nephrectomy. These receptors all stem from a woman aged 45-59 years with renal cell carcinoma. CDR3s include the opening cysteine and the closing phenylalanine or tryptophan. The D gene is left open where the match is weak. For some rows the clone size is stated as once, few or many, or as a class when expanded; others skip it.

>TRBJ2-7|TRBV5-5|.|TRBD1|15
CASSLVRDRFYEQYF
TGTGCCAGCAGCCTGGTCAGGGACAGGTTCTACGAGCAGTACTTC
>TRBJ2-7|TRBV19|few|.|13
CASSIGQAYEQYF
TGTGCCAGTAGTATAGGACAAGCCTACGAGCAGTACTTC
>TRBJ1-5|TRBV6-6|.|TRBD1|16
CASSSGQGMSNQPQHF
TGTGCCAGCAGTTCGGGACAGGGAATGAGCAATCAGCCCCAGCATTTT
>TRBJ2-7|TRBV7-3|.|TRBD1|16
CASSLGAGQGIYEQYF
TGTGCCAGCAGCTTAGGAGCGGGACAGGGGATATACGAGCAGTACTTC
>TRBJ1-2|TRBV12-5|.|TRBD1|17
CASGLVVGGGASYGYTF
TGTGCTAGTGGTTTGGTAGTAGGAGGGGGCGCGAGCTATGGCTACACCTTC
>TRBJ2-3|TRBV7-9|.|TRBD1|14
CASSDRAGTDTQYF
TGTGCCAGCTCGGACAGGGCCGGCACAGATACGCAGTATTTT
>TRBJ1-1|TRBV7-8|.|.|16
CASSLEVGYRVVFAFF
TGTGCCAGCAGCTTAGAGGTGGGATACAGGGTGGTTTTCGCTTTCTTT
>TRBJ2-1|TRBV12-5|.|TRBD2|16
CASGLGGLAGYNEQFF
TGTGCTAGTGGTTTGGGAGGACTAGCGGGGTACAATGAGCAGTTCTTC
>TRBJ1-4|TRBV4-1|.|TRBD1|15
CASRLTGTANEKLFF
TGCGCCAGCAGGTTAACCGGGACAGCGAATGAAAAACTGTTTTTT
>TRBJ1-2|TRBV6-6|.|TRBD1|14
CASSKQGEGYGYTF
TGTGCCAGCAGTAAACAGGGGGAAGGCTATGGCTACACCTTC
>TRBJ2-3|TRBV11-1|.|.|16
CASSSGFGGSTDTQYF
TGTGCCAGCAGCTCCGGTTTTGGGGGTTCGACAGATACGCAGTATTTT
>TRBJ1-2|TRBV2|.|.|15
CASSENSPSHYGYTF
TGTGCCAGCAGTGAGAACAGCCCGTCTCACTATGGCTACACCTTC
>TRBJ1-1|TRBV29-1|.|.|13
CSAGTPMNTEAFF
TGCAGCGCCGGGACACCCATGAACACTGAAGCTTTCTTT
>TRBJ1-1|TRBV30|few|.|13
CAYNRARDTEAFF
TGTGCCTATAACCGGGCCCGGGACACTGAAGCTTTCTTT
>TRBJ1-1|TRBV7-2|once|TRBD1|15
CASSPWTGGETEAFF
TGTGCCAGCAGCCCCTGGACAGGGGGCGAGACTGAAGCTTTCTTT
>TRBJ2-2|TRBV5-6|.|.|14
CASSFDRNTGELFF
TGTGCCAGCAGCTTTGACAGGAACACCGGGGAGCTGTTTTTT
>TRBJ2-3|TRBV11-1|.|.|16
CASSSLAGSVTDTQYF
TGTGCCAGCAGCTCGCTGGCCGGGAGTGTCACAGATACGCAGTATTTT
>TRBJ1-6|TRBV7-7|once|.|13
CASSLDRVSPLHF
TGTGCTAGCAGCTTGGACAGAGTCTCACCCCTCCACTTT
>TRBJ1-1|TRBV6-6|once|.|16
CASSPGRITGGTEAFF
TGTGCCAGCAGCCCTGGACGGATTACCGGAGGGACTGAAGCTTTCTTT
>TRBJ1-5|TRBV15|medium-sized|.|15
CATSRETSSNQPQHF
TGTGCCACCAGCAGAGAGACTTCTAGCAATCAGCCCCAGCATTTT
>TRBJ2-7|TRBV7-8|.|.|17
CASSLFQGPGGSYEQYF
TGTGCCAGCAGCCTTTTCCAGGGCCCTGGAGGATCCTACGAGCAGTACTTC
>TRBJ1-3|TRBV30|.|.|15
CAWCQGSFSGNTIYF
TGTGCCTGGTGTCAGGGATCCTTCTCTGGAAACACCATATATTTT
>TRBJ1-1|TRBV30|few|.|14
CAWSPGQMNTEAFF
TGTGCCTGGAGTCCCGGACAGATGAACACTGAAGCTTTCTTT
>TRBJ1-3|TRBV7-2|.|.|16
CASSYLGPNSGNTIYF
TGTGCCAGCAGCTACCTCGGGCCAAACTCTGGAAACACCATATATTTT
>TRBJ1-4|TRBV2|once|.|14
CASSVRAFNEKLFF
TGTGCCAGCAGTGTCAGGGCCTTTAATGAAAAACTGTTTTTT
>TRBJ1-5|TRBV19|.|.|14
CASSMSGGNQPQHF
TGTGCCAGTAGTATGTCGGGTGGCAATCAGCCCCAGCATTTT
>TRBJ1-5|TRBV12-5|.|.|13
CASAKTQNQPQHF
TGTGCTAGTGCCAAGACCCAAAATCAGCCCCAGCATTTT
>TRBJ1-4|TRBV6-5|.|.|14
CASRAGSTNEKLFF
TGTGCCAGCAGAGCGGGGTCAACTAATGAAAAACTGTTTTTT
>TRBJ1-1|TRBV7-2|.|.|15
CASSSRTAAGAEAFF
TGTGCCAGCAGCTCCCGGACGGCTGCGGGCGCTGAAGCTTTCTTT
>TRBJ2-7|TRBV7-8|.|TRBD2|12
CASSSLAGEFYF
TGTGCCAGCAGCTCCCTGGCGGGGGAGTTTTACTTC
>TRBJ1-1|TRBV18|few|.|14
CASSPRGSDTEAFF
TGTGCCAGCTCACCACGAGGGAGTGACACTGAAGCTTTCTTT
>TRBJ1-1|TRBV7-2|few|TRBD1|15
CASSSSGQGNTEAFF
TGTGCCAGCAGCTCGTCGGGACAGGGAAACACTGAAGCTTTCTTT
>TRBJ2-1|TRBV10-2|.|TRBD2|12
CASSRGSVEQFF
TGCGCCAGTTCGCGGGGGTCGGTTGAGCAGTTCTTC
>TRBJ1-1|TRBV15|.|.|14
CATSRLQGLAEAFF
TGTGCCACCAGCCGGCTCCAGGGGTTGGCTGAAGCTTTCTTT
>TRBJ1-2|TRBV4-1|.|.|14
CASSGGYGHYGYTF
TGCGCCAGCAGTGGCGGGTATGGCCACTATGGCTACACCTTC
>TRBJ1-1|TRBV4-2|.|.|15
CASSRNTGSRNGAFF
TGTGCCAGCAGCCGGAACACAGGGTCGAGGAATGGAGCTTTCTTT
>TRBJ2-1|TRBV7-2|.|.|15
CASSLAGGPYNEQFF
TGTGCCAGCAGCTTAGCGGGGGGCCCTTACAATGAGCAGTTCTTC
>TRBJ2-7|TRBV7-9|.|TRBD1|15
CASSPWDREAYEQYF
TGTGCCAGCAGCCCCTGGGACAGGGAGGCCTACGAGCAGTACTTC
>TRBJ1-2|TRBV5-6|.|.|14
CASSGLGFAYGYTF
TGTGCCAGCAGCGGATTGGGGTTTGCCTATGGCTACACCTTC
>TRBJ2-5|TRBV5-1|.|TRBD1|14
CASSIGTGQETQYF
TGCGCCAGCAGCATCGGGACAGGGCAAGAGACCCAGTACTTC
>TRBJ2-7|TRBV5-5|.|.|13
CASSWGRSYEQYF
TGTGCCAGCAGCTGGGGACGTTCCTACGAGCAGTACTTC
>TRBJ1-4|TRBV29-1|.|TRBD1|11
CSAGQNEKLFF
TGCAGCGCGGGACAGAATGAAAAACTGTTTTTT
>TRBJ1-2|TRBV25-1|.|.|13
CASSEQGRSGYTF
TGTGCCAGCAGTGAACAGGGGAGGTCTGGCTACACCTTC
>TRBJ2-3|TRBV13|.|TRBD1|17
CASSLRTGTGELDTQYF
TGTGCCAGCAGCTTAAGGACCGGGACAGGGGAATTAGATACGCAGTATTTT
>TRBJ2-1|TRBV18|.|.|13
CASSPEWGNEQFF
TGTGCCAGCTCACCAGAGTGGGGCAATGAGCAGTTCTTC
>TRBJ1-1|TRBV9|.|.|15
CASSGAGIMNTEAFF
TGTGCCAGCAGCGGGGCCGGGATCATGAACACTGAAGCTTTCTTT
>TRBJ2-7|TRBV19|few|.|15
CASSRFFGDTYEQYF
TGTGCCAGTAGTCGTTTCTTTGGGGACACCTACGAGCAGTACTTC
>TRBJ1-5|TRBV9|once|.|15
CASSVGINSNQPQHF
TGTGCCAGCAGCGTAGGTATTAATAGCAATCAGCCCCAGCATTTT
>TRBJ2-1|TRBV30|.|TRBD2|14
CAWRVAGGPFEQFF
TGTGCCTGGAGGGTAGCGGGGGGGCCTTTTGAGCAGTTCTTC